A single sample is the source of the 20 T cell receptor beta chains below, sequenced in a study of control samples from healthy donors and cancer patients. Some clones are missing from TCRdb's copy, which holds only in-frame ones; the method was immunoSEQ multiplex PCR. The table lists about 150,000 clones, approximately 94% of them singletons. Sequenced: blood. These TCRs come from a middle-aged man in good health.

The chain is built from TRBV12-3 or TRBV12-4 and TRBJ2-1, with D unresolved. The CDR3 has 13 amino acids. With 2 bases removed from V and 9 bases from J, the gap between germline ends came to 11 bases. CDR3 coding DNA: TGTGCCAGCAGTTTAAGTCAATTGGGTGAGCAGTTCTTC. Its translation: CASSLSQLGEQFF.

The table lists this clone with a count of one. The rearrangement links TRBV7-8 to TRBJ1-2, with D unresolved. The CDR3 contains 12 residues. Germline-derived CDR1 and CDR2 are SGHVS and FQNEAQ. Trimming cost V 5 bases and J 3 bases, with 7 bases left between them. The DNA of the CDR3 is TGTGCCAGCAGCCCGACGGACTATGGCTACACCTTC. Its translation is CASSPTDYGYTF.

The rearrangement links TRBV19 to TRBJ1-5; 7 bases fit TRBD1. Germline CDR1 and CDR2: LNHDA and SQIVND (reference sequence). The CDR3 spans 17 residues. With 6 bases clipped from V and 3 bases from J, the junction kept 14 bases outside the gene matches. The CDR3 DNA reads as TGTGCCAGTAGGGGAGTCCGGGACAGCTCCATCAATCAGCCCCAGCATTTT. Encoded protein: CASRGVRDSSINQPQHF.

This rearrangement joins TRBV20-1 to TRBJ2-1, with a weak D call TRBD1 (6 bases). Trimming removed 4 bases from V and 7 bases from J, with 8 bases in between. In germline, CDR1 is DFQATT, CDR2 SNEGSKA (reference sequence). The CDR3 has 11 residues. The CDR3, as DNA: TGCAGTGCTATCAGGGGTAATGAGCAGTTCTTC. Residues: CSAIRGNEQFF.

The chain employs TRBV11-3 and TRBJ2-1; tentatively, D is TRBD2 (6 bases). The CDR3 sequence is 14 residues long. CDR1 and CDR2 (germline): SGHNT, YENEEA. V shed 4 bases and J shed 9 bases, with 16 bases lying between them. Here the CDR3 reads CASSSKEGRAEQFF. CDR3 nucleotides: TGTGCCAGCAGCTCTAAGGAGGGTCGGGCTGAGCAGTTCTTC.

The chain combines TRBV6-5 with TRBJ1-1; weak D call: TRBD1 (6 bases). The V end lost 7 bases, the J end lost 4 bases, and 16 bases lay between the germline ends. The CDR3 totals 14 residues. Germline CDR1 reads MNHEY; CDR2 reads SVGAGI. The CDR3 loop is CASIQGGVLTEAFF. The DNA of the CDR3 is TGTGCCAGCATCCAAGGGGGGGTTCTCACTGAAGCTTTCTTT.

V gene TRBV5-4 combines with J gene TRBJ1-6; D may be TRBD1 (5 bases). This CDR3 is built from 14 residues. Germline CDR1 and CDR2: SGHNT and YYREEE (reference sequence). Trimming pared 3 bases from V and 10 bases from J, leaving 14 bases between. CDR3 residues: CASSWDGAWSPLHF. DNA of the CDR3: TGTGCCAGCAGCTGGGACGGGGCTTGGTCACCCCTCCACTTT.

V usage is TRBV6-6 and J usage is TRBJ1-3, with D possibly TRBD1 on 6 matching bases. The V end was cut by 6 bases, the J end by 6 bases, with 21 bases between. Per germline, CDR1 MNHNY and CDR2 SVGAGI (reference sequence). There are 16 residues in the CDR3. The CDR3 coding sequence is TGTGCCAGCAGACCCCCCCAGGGGATAGACGAAAACACCATATATTTT. Translating gives CASRPPQGIDENTIYF.

The V call is TRBV28, the J call TRBJ2-6, with D possibly matching TRBD1 (5 bases). V was trimmed by 6 bases and J by 1 base, leaving 10 bases between them. Germline V CDR1 and CDR2: MDHEN, SYDVKM. There are 15 residues in the CDR3. Written as DNA, the CDR3 is TGTGCCAGCAGAAGAGCAGGGTCTGGGGCCAACGTCCTGACTTTC. It codes for CASRRAGSGANVLTF. The full variable domain, its missing parts supplied by reference TRBV28 and TRBJ2-6, is DVKVTQSSRYLVKRTGEKVFLECVQDMDHENMFWYRQDPGLGLRLIYFSYDVKMKEKGDIPEGYSVSREKKERFSLILESASTNQTSMYLCASRRAGSGANVLTFGAGSRLTVL.

The chain combines TRBV18 with TRBJ2-4; D gene unclear. Trimming removed 0 bases at V and 2 bases at J, with 17 bases between. This CDR3 comprises 18 residues. Germline V CDR1 and CDR2: KGHSH, LQKENI. The CDR3: CASSPPFQARLPKNIQYF. The CDR3 bases are TGTGCCAGCTCACCACCTTTTCAGGCACGTCTTCCCAAAAACATTCAGTACTTC.

The chain links TRBV25-1 to TRBJ2-5, with TRBD2 matching over 8 bases. V lost 2 bases to trimming and J lost 4 bases; unmatched junction nucleotides: 12. The germline V gene encodes CDR1 MGHDK and CDR2 SYGVNS. The CDR3 runs to 17 residues. DNA of the CDR3: TGTGCCAGCAGTGAAAGCGGACGGGGGGGCCGGGGAGAGACCCAGTACTTC. As protein: CASSESGRGGRGETQYF. Together with reference TRBV25-1 and TRBJ2-5, the CDR3 gives the full variable domain: EADIYQTPRYLVIGTGKKITLECSQTMGHDKMYWYQQDPGMELHLIHYSYGVNSTEKGDLSSESTVSRIRTEHFPLTLESARPSHTSQYLCASSESGRGGRGETQYFGPGTRLLVL.

This chain links TRBV6-5 with TRBJ1-2, with D hard to call. CDR1 is MNHEY, CDR2 SVGAGI, per germline. The CDR3 is 13 amino acids. Deletions cut 9 bases from V and 3 bases from J, with 14 bases between. The CDR3 is CASTAEPHYGYTF. The CDR3 DNA sequence: TGTGCCAGTACCGCGGAGCCCCACTATGGCTACACCTTC.

This rearrangement joins TRBV6-1 to TRBJ1-4; TRBD1 is a possible D gene (6 bases). V was trimmed by 0 bases and J by 2 bases, leaving 13 bases between them. The CDR3 consists of 17 residues. In germline, CDR1 is MNHNS, CDR2 SASEGT. This CDR3 reads CASSEAYGGRTNEKLFF. The CDR3 bases are TGTGCCAGCAGTGAAGCATACGGGGGCCGGACTAATGAAAAACTGTTTTTT.

CDR3 bases: TGCGCCAGCAGCCCCGGGACTAGCCACAATGAGCAGTTCTTC. Translating it yields CASSPGTSHNEQFF. The V gene is TRBV4-1, the J gene TRBJ2-1; 9 bases align to TRBD2. The V gene's germline CDR1 is MGHRA and CDR2 YSYEKL. With V trimmed by 4 bases and J by 5 bases, 3 bases remained unmatched. The CDR3 is made up of 14 amino acids.

Concerning this clone: This specimen includes other DNA sequences encoding the same CDR3. V gene TRBV27 combines with J gene TRBJ2-7; TRBD1 might be the D (5 bases). Germline assignment: CDR1 MNHEY and CDR2 SMNVEV (reference sequence). CDR3 size: 13 residues. V was trimmed by 0 bases and J by 4 bases, leaving 7 bases between them. This CDR3 is CASSLSQGYEQYF. In DNA, the CDR3 is TGTGCCAGCAGTTTATCCCAGGGTTACGAGCAGTACTTC.

CDR3 DNA: TGTGCCAGCAGCTTTGGGGCAGGACAAGTCTCTGGAAACACCATATATTTT. This codes for CASSFGAGQVSGNTIYF. This sequence joins TRBV7-2 and TRBJ1-3; possible D gene TRBD1, 5 bases. There are 17 residues in the CDR3. The V gene's germline CDR1 is SGHTA and CDR2 FQGNSA. With 3 bases removed from V and 0 bases from J, the gap between germline ends came to 15 bases.

This chain uses TRBV18 with TRBJ2-1, with 8 bases identical to TRBD2. The CDR3 length is 14 residues. Germline values: CDR1 KGHSH, CDR2 LQKENI. V shed 5 bases and J 10 bases; nucleotides not matched to a gene: 10. The CDR3 sequence: CASSSSGGQWEQFF. The CDR3 region has the DNA TGTGCCAGCTCATCGAGCGGGGGTCAATGGGAGCAGTTCTTC. The variable domain in full, completed from reference TRBV18 and TRBJ2-1, reads NAGVMQNPRHLVRRRGQEARLRCSPMKGHSHVYWYRQLPEEGLKFMVYLQKENIIDESGMPKERFSAEFPKEGPSILRIQQVVRGDSAAYFCASSSSGGQWEQFFGPGTRLTVL.

The V call is TRBV29-1, the J call TRBJ2-7; D gene uncertain. The CDR3 is made up of 12 amino acids. Germline V gives CDR1 SQVTM, CDR2 ANQGSEA. The V end was cut by 6 bases, the J end by 2 bases, with 11 bases between. The CDR3 nucleotides read TGCAGCGTCAGGACGGTGACCTACGAGCAGTACTTC. Translation gives CSVRTVTYEQYF.

This chain uses TRBV15 with TRBJ1-4; maybe TRBD1 (5 bases). Germline V gene lookup returns CDR1 LNHNV and CDR2 YYDKDF (reference sequence). Trimming pared 1 base from V and 3 bases from J, leaving 12 bases between. This CDR3 has 16 amino acids. Here the CDR3 DNA reads TGTGCCACCAGCAGAGGTGGGGGACGGTCTAATGAAAAACTGTTTTTT. It translates to CATSRGGGRSNEKLFF.

The chain couples TRBV9 to TRBJ1-1; no clear D gene. Trimming stripped 3 bases from V and 5 bases from J, with 11 bases between. This CDR3 region has 13 residues. Germline CDR1 and CDR2: SGDLS and YYNGEE. CDR3 coding DNA: TGTGCCAGCAGCGGGCGGGGAAGGACTGAAGCTTTCTTT. Residues: CASSGRGRTEAFF.